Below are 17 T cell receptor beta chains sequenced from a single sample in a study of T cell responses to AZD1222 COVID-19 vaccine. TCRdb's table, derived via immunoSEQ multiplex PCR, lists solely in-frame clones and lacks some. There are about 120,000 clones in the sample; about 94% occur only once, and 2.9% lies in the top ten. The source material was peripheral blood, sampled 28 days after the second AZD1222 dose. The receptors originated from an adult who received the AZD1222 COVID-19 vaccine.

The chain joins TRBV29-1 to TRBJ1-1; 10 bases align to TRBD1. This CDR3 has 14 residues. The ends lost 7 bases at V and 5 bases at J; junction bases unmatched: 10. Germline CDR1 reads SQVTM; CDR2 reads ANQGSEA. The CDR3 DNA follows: TGCAGCGCAGAAAGACAGGGGGCGGGAACTGAAGCTTTCTTT. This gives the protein CSAERQGAGTEAFF.

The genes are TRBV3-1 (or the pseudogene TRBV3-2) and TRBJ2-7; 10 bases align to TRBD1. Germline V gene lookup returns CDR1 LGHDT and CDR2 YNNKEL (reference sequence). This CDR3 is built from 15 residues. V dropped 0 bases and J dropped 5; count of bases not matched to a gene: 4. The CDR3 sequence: CASSQDAGTGDEQYF. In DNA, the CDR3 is TGTGCCAGCAGCCAAGATGCGGGGACAGGGGACGAGCAGTACTTC.

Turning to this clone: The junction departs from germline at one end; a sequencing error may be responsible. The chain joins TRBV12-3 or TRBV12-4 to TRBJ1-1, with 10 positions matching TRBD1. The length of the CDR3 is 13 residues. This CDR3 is CASSFLTGTGVGF. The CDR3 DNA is TGTGCCAGCAGTTTTTTAACCGGGACAGGGGTAGGATTT.

The CDR3 region is CASSVATGASSGNTIYF. The CDR3 region has the DNA TGCGCCAGCAGTGTTGCGACAGGGGCCAGCTCTGGAAACACCATATATTTT. The J gene is TRBJ1-3, the V gene TRBV5-1; the match to TRBD1 covers 8 bases. CDR1 SGHRS and CDR2 YFSETQ come from the germline V gene. The CDR3 totals 17 residues. The junction had 10 bases not matched to a gene; V was cut back by 5 bases and J by 0 bases.

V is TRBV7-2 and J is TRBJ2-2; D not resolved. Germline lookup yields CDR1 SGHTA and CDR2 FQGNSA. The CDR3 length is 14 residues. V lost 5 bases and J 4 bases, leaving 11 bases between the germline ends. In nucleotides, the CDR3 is TGTGCCAGCAGCCCTGGACGGACCACCGGGGAGCTGTTTTTT. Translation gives CASSPGRTTGELFF.

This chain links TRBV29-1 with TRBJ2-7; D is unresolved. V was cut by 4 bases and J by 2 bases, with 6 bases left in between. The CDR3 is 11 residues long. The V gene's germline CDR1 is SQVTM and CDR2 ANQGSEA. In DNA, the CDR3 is TGCAGCGTTGTGACAACCTACGAGCAGTACTTC. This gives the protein CSVVTTYEQYF.

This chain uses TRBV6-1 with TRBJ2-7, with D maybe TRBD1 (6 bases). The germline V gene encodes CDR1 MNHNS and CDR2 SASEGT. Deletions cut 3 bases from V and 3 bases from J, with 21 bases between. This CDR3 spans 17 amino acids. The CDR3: CASSETYGAGVGYEQYF. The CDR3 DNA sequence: TGTGCCAGCAGTGAGACTTATGGGGCAGGGGTCGGCTACGAGCAGTACTTC.

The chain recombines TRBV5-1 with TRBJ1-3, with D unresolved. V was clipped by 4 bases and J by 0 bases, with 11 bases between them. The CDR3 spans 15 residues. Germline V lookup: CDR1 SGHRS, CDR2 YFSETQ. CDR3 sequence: CASSLLMDSGNTIYF. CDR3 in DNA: TGCGCCAGCAGCCTACTTATGGACTCTGGAAACACCATATATTTT.

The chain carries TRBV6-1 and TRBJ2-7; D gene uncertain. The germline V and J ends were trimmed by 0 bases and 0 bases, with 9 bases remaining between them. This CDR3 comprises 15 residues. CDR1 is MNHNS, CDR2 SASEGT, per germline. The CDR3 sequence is CASSEALSSSYEQYF. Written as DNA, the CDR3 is TGTGCCAGCAGTGAAGCGCTTTCTAGCTCCTACGAGCAGTACTTC.

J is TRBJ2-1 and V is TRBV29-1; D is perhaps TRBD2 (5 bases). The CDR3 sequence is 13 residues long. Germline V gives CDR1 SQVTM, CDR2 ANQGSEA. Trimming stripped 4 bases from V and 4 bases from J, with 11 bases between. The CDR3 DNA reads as TGCAGCGTTGGAGTAGCGCAGTACAATGAGCAGTTCTTC. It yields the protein CSVGVAQYNEQFF.

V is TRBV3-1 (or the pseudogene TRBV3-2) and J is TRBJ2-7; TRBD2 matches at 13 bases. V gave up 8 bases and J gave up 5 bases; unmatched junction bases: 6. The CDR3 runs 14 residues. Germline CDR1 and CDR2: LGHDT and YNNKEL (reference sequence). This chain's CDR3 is CASRTSGSNHEQYF. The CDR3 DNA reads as TGTGCCAGCCGGACTAGCGGGAGTAACCACGAGCAGTACTTC.

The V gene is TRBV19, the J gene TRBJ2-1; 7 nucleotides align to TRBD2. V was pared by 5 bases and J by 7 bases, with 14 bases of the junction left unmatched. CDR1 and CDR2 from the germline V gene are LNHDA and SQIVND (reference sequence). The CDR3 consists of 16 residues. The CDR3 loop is CASSPLRGSGWNEQFF. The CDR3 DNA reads TGTGCCAGTAGTCCCCTGAGGGGTAGCGGGTGGAATGAGCAGTTCTTC.

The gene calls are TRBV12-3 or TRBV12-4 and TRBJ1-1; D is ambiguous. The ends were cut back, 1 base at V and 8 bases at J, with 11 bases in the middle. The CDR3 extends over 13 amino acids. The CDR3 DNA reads TGTGCCAGCAGTTTAGAGGCAGCAAGAGAAGCTTTCTTT. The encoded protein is CASSLEAAREAFF.

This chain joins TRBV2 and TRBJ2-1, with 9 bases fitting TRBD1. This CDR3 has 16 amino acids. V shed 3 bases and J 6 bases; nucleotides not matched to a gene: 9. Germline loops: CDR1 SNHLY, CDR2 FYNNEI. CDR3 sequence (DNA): TGTGCCAGCAGTGACTCCGGGACAGGGAATCCCAATGAGCAGTTCTTC. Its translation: CASSDSGTGNPNEQFF.

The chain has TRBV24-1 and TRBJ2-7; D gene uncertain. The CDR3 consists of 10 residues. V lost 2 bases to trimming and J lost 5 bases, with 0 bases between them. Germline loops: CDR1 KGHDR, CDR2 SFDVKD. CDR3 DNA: TGTGCCACCAGTGATTACGAGCAGTACTTC. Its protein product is CATSDYEQYF.

CDR3 bases: TGTGCCAGCAGCGGGGGGAGCCTCGCGGATACGCAGTATTTT. It encodes CASSGGSLADTQYF. The chain combines TRBV9 with TRBJ2-3; TRBD1 or TRBD2 may be the D gene (5 bases each). The CDR3 runs to 14 residues. Germline loops: CDR1 SGDLS, CDR2 YYNGEE. V lost 3 bases and J 6 bases, leaving 14 bases between the germline ends.

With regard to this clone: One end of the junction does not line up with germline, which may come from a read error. The chain's CDR3 is CASTLLYGGGDTIYF. The CDR3 DNA follows: TGTGCCAGTACACTACTCTACGGGGGTGGAGACACCATATATTTT. This chain connects TRBV3-1 (or the pseudogene TRBV3-2) to TRBJ1-3, with a weak D call TRBD1 (5 bases). The CDR3 length is 15 residues. CDR1 is LGHDT, CDR2 YNNKEL, per germline (reference sequence).